This T cell receptor (beta chain) was recorded in a study of beta chain features in type 1 diabetes. The CDR3 sequence is 16 residues long. V shed 0 bases and J 6 bases; nucleotides not matched to a gene: 9. The germline gives CDR1 MGHRA, CDR2 YSYEKL. Overall study results and limits: Moderately but significantly shorter TCRB CDR3s were found in Type 1 diabetes patients in all four CD4+ subsets.

Sorted CD4+ subsets: naive, central memory, regulatory, stem cell-like memory (CD45RO/CCR7/CD25/CD127/CD95/CD27 panel). Since all of the isolated RNA was reverse transcribed, expressed TCRB transcripts were what got sequenced. The protocol was immunoSEQ multiplex PCR, while the TCRdb copy is restricted to in-frame clones and leaves out a portion. The sample shows about 350,000 clones, about 20% of them seen only once. This clone is a singleton in its sample. The antigen is unknown. The sequence came from a woman aged 18 to 35 in good health. The chain is built from TRBV4-1 and TRBJ2-7; 9 nucleotides line up with TRBD2. Sequencing was performed on naive CD4+ T cells from blood. This CDR3 is CASSQEGTSGSREQYF. The CDR3 bases are TGCGCCAGCAGCCAAGAAGGTACTAGCGGGTCTCGCGAGCAGTACTTC.